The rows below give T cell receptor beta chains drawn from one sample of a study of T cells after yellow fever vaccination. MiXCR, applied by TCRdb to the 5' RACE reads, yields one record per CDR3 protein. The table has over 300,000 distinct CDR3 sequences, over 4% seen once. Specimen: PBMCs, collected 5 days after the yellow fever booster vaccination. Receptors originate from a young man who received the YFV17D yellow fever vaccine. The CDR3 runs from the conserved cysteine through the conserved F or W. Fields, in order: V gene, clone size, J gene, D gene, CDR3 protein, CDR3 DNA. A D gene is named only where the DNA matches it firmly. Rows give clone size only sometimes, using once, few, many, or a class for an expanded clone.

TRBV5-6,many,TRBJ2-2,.,CASSFPYPNTGELFF,TGTGCCAGCAGCTTTCCTTATCCGAACACCGGGGAGCTGTTTTTT
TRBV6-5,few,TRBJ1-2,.,CASSYVGTDGYTF,TGTGCCAGCAGTTACGTGGGGACCGATGGCTACACCTTC
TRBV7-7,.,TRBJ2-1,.,CASSAWDTAYNEQFF,TGTGCCAGCAGCGCGTGGGACACGGCCTACAATGAGCAGTTCTTC
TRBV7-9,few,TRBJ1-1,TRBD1,CASSPPRRGDEAFF,TGTGCCAGCAGCCCCCCCCGCAGGGGGGATGAAGCTTTCTTT
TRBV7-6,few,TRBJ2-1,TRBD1,CASRTRTGGHNEQFF,TGTGCCAGCAGAACGAGGACAGGGGGCCACAATGAGCAGTTCTTC
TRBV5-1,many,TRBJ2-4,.,CASSFTEQLAKNIQYF,TGCGCCAGCAGCTTCACGGAGCAACTAGCCAAAAACATTCAGTACTTC
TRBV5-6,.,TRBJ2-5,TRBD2,CASSTGTRQETQYF,TGTGCCAGCAGTACCGGGACTAGGCAAGAGACCCAGTACTTC
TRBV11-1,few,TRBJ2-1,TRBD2,CASSWTSGGPNEQFF,TGTGCCAGCAGCTGGACTAGCGGGGGCCCCAATGAGCAGTTCTTC
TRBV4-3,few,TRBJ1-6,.,CASSLQTGTPPLHF,TGCGCCAGCAGCCTACAGACAGGAACTCCACCCCTCCACTTT
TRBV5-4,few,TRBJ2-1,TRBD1,CASSGLGQRNEQFF,TGTGCCAGCTCCGGGCTGGGACAGCGGAATGAGCAGTTCTTC
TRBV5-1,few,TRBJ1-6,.,CASSSTGGLNSPLHF,TGCGCCAGCAGCTCCACGGGGGGTTTAAATTCACCCCTCCACTTT
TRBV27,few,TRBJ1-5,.,CASSLSGVDTDQPQHF,TGTGCCAGCAGTTTATCAGGGGTCGATACGGATCAGCCCCAGCATTTT
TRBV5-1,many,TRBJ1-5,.,CASSLGGHQPQHF,TGCGCCAGCAGCTTGGGGGGGCATCAGCCCCAGCATTTT
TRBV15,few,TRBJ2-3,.,CATSRGNPGADTQYF,TGTGCCACCAGCAGAGGGAACCCAGGGGCGGATACGCAGTATTTT
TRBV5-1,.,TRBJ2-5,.,CASSHGSKETQYF,TGCGCCAGCAGCCACGGGAGTAAAGAGACCCAGTACTTC
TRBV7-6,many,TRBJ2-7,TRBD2,CASSGGLAGGHYEQYF,TGTGCCAGCAGCGGTGGACTAGCGGGGGGGCACTACGAGCAGTACTTC
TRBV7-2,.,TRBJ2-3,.,CASSLQPGTDTQYF,TGTGCCAGCAGCTTACAACCGGGCACAGATACGCAGTATTTT